This TCR beta chain is from a study of CD8 T cells in Susac syndrome. About the research overall: Patients with Susac syndrome had blood drawn and were at that point therapy-naive, on corticosteroids, or on intravenous immunoglobulin alone. Study conclusions and caveats: Repertoires of Susac syndrome CD4+ T cells lacked clonal expansion.

RNA amounts of roughly 0.5 to 1 ug underwent reverse transcription with random hexamers. Multiplex immunoSEQ PCR targeted 54 Vbeta and 13 Jbeta TCR beta segments. MiXCR, applied by TCRdb to the immunoSEQ multiplex PCR reads, yields one record per CDR3 protein. The sample has under 95,000 distinct CDR3 sequences, about 94% seen once. Comment on this clonotype: Its antigen is undetermined.

The CDR3 consists of 12 residues. CDR1 MNHEY and CDR2 SVGAGI come from the germline V gene. Trimming took off 8 bases at V and 1 base at J, with 6 bases between the two ends. Sequenced sample: CD4+ T cells from PBMCs. The chain uses TRBV6-5 and TRBJ1-5; maybe TRBD1 (5 bases). The source of this sequence is a human donor with Susac syndrome. CDR3 coding DNA: TGTGCCAGCGGGGGGAGCAATCAGCCCCAGCATTTT. Amino acids: CASGGSNQPQHF.